Below, one T cell receptor beta chain is given with its context. The specificity of this receptor is unknown. No per-base quality is available; no much larger clone lies one base away. The entire amount of isolated RNA was reverse transcribed using the High Capacity cDNA Reverse Transcription Kit, so the sequenced TCRB transcripts were expressed ones. Naive, central memory and regulatory T cell samples underwent deep immunoSEQ sequencing, averaging around 4 million total reads per sample. After sorted cells were lysed in RLT buffer, RNA was extracted with DNase-treated RNeasy Micro or Mini kits, with the choice depending on cell number. Each cell subset was processed on its own to prevent cross-contamination, while patient and healthy donor samples were processed together. The immunoSEQ multiplex PCR was used to amplify TCRB sequences from cDNA, generating 87-bp fragments that spanned the CDR3 region. Sequencing of the amplicons was performed on the Illumina HiSeq platform. As for how the authors treated the data: Synthetic template baselines were used to correct PCR bias computationally, reads within Hamming distance 2 were collapsed together, and singletons that could not be merged were discarded. Reads were aligned against IMGT to assign V, D and J genes, CDR3 length and insertions or deletions at six rearrangement sites. Within each subset, clonotype counts were normalized to sorted cell number, and only after that were true diversity and Gini coefficients computed with the tcR R package. Repertoire sharing was quantified using the overlap coefficient calculated on TCRB nucleotide sequences. In TCRdb, the immuneACCESS table is reduced to in-frame sequences with V and J assigned. These tables do not hold every clone; where another copy was compared, an unresolved V gene accounts for under half, and the others remain unexplained. D and trimming were read from the DNA, whereas the V and J calls and clone size are those reported in that table. Counted in this sample were 300,000 to 450,000 clones; about 10% of them appeared once. The ten biggest clones cover 0.45% to 0.65% of the sample.

These data belong to a study of beta chain features in type 1 diabetes (dated by TCRdb to the late 2010s). For context, the study as a whole: Mean age, gender distribution, total cell number and subset yield did not differ between patients and healthy donors. Regulatory and stem cell-like memory subsets were isolated from only 8 patients and roughly 8 healthy donors, whereas naive and central memory subsets came from all 30 or so donors. A total of over 95,000,000 sorted cells were examined across all samples, and RNA yield correlated strongly with the number of cells per subset. The study compared TCRB repertoires of sorted circulating CD4+ T cell subsets between recently diagnosed type 1 diabetes patients and matched healthy donors. The paper as a whole reports these results and caveats: Shorter templates might be favored by PCR, yet because patient and control samples were amplified and corrected together, any such skew would affect both groups equally. Because cDNA rather than genomic DNA was sequenced, highly expressing activated cells could have been over-represented, although no difference in activation and CD3 levels was found between groups. Because small numbers of individuals were included in the HLA sub-analyses, any influence of HLA type on TCRB rearrangement was left unresolved. Fewer insertions and more nucleotide deletions at VDJ recombination sites were observed in patients with type 1 diabetes, implying thymic rearrangement abnormalities. Type 1 diabetes patients showed a moderate but significant shortening of TCRB CDR3 length in all four CD4+ subsets. Naive, central memory and regulatory TCRB repertoires appeared to be more alike among patients than among healthy donors.

Each donor gave one peripheral blood draw, roughly 0.11 L on average, collected into heparinised tubes. Using a panel that included CD45RO, CCR7, CD25, CD127, CD95 and CD27, naive, central memory, regulatory and stem cell-like memory CD4+ T cells were sorted on a BD FACSAria II. Purity was above 95% for every sorted population. PBMCs were separated immediately by Lymphoprep density gradient centrifugation and were stained directly, without being cultured. So that batch effects would be minimized, each experiment stained and sorted samples in pairs, pairing one healthy donor with one patient. The V end loses 5 bases and the J end loses 5 bases, and a stretch of 10 bases separates them. The germline V gene specifies MNHEY as CDR1 and SVGAGI as CDR2. From the cysteine up to the phenylalanine, the CDR3 has a length of 13 residues. Only the CDR3 DNA stays, 39 bases, in frame from base 1.

The chain is encoded by TRBV6-5 joined to TRBJ1-5, with no D gene named confidently. The specimen sequenced was central memory CD4+ T cells from blood. This TCR was sampled from a man under 40 with type 1 diabetes. The CDR3 region: CASSENRDQPQHF. The sequence in DNA is TGTGCCAGCAGTGAAAATAGAGATCAGCCCCAGCATTTT.